Below are 16 T cell receptor beta chains sequenced from a single sample in a study of tumor-infiltrating lymphocytes in oesophageal squamous cell carcinoma. From the PCR reads, TCRdb called clonotypes with MiXCR, one entry per CDR3 protein. The sample contains fewer than 20,000 distinct CDR3 sequences, 42% of which appear only once. The sample taken for sequencing was normal esophageal tissue next to the tumor. The receptor source for this set is a female donor with esophageal squamous cell carcinoma.

This chain uses TRBV7-4 with TRBJ2-5; 9 nucleotides line up with TRBD1. The end of the DNA aligns better with TRBJ1-2, so the J call may be wrong. Per the germline V gene, CDR1 is SGHVT and CDR2 is SQSDAQ. There are 13 residues in the CDR3. In DNA form, the CDR3 reads TGTGCCAGCAGCAGGGGACAGGGAGTAGGCTACACCTTC. It specifies CASSRGQGVGYTF.

Only a few counts were recorded for this clonotype. The chain joins TRBV2 to TRBJ1-1; 7 bases match TRBD1. J lost 0 bases, V lost 5 bases, and 6 bases had no gene match. The CDR3 has 15 residues. Germline CDR1 is SNHLY and CDR2 is FYNNEI. CDR3 sequence: CASSSTGSMNTEAFF. Here the CDR3 DNA reads TGTGCCAGCAGTTCGACAGGGTCCATGAACACTGAAGCTTTCTTT. The full variable domain, completed using reference TRBV2 and TRBJ1-1, is EPEVTQTPSHQVTQMGQEVILRCVPISNHLYFYWYRQILGQKVEFLVSFYNNEISEKSEIFDDQFSVERPDGSNFTLKIRSTKLEDSAMYFCASSSTGSMNTEAFFGQGTRLTVV.

This clonotype occurred once. V and J are TRBV7-6 and TRBJ2-5, with D possibly being TRBD1 or TRBD2 (6 bases each). Judging by the DNA end, TRBJ2-7 fits better; the J call may be wrong. The CDR3 sequence is 16 residues long. Germline CDR1 SGHVS, CDR2 FNYEAQ. CDR3 DNA: TGTGCCAGCAGCTTAACTGGGGGGCTCCTCTCCTACGAGCAGTACTTC. This encodes CASSLTGGLLSYEQYF.

This clonotype appeared many times. This chain joins TRBV27 and TRBJ2-5; a possible D gene is TRBD1 (5 bases). Germline V gives CDR1 MNHEY, CDR2 SMNVEV (reference sequence). Trimming took off 3 bases at V and 4 bases at J, with 9 bases between the two ends. The CDR3 is 13 residues long. The CDR3 DNA sequence: TGTGCCAGCAGTTTTCAGGGTCGAGAGACCCAGTACTTC. It codes for CASSFQGRETQYF.

The V call is TRBV7-6, the J call TRBJ2-5; perhaps TRBD2 as D (6 bases). From germline, CDR1 is SGHVS and CDR2 FNYEAQ. Trimming took off 5 bases at V and 11 bases at J, with 30 bases between the two ends. The CDR3 spans 17 residues. The CDR3, as DNA: TGTGCCAGCAGCCCAGAAGAGGCGCGGGATATCGACAATGAGCAGTACTTC. Residues: CASSPEEARDIDNEQYF.

This clonotype was seen only once. This may stem from a read error, because a much larger clone lies one nucleotide away. This rearrangement joins TRBV2 to TRBJ2-1, with D maybe TRBD2 (5 bases). The closer fit of TRBJ2-7 to the DNA end suggests the J call may be wrong. CDR3 length: 15 amino acids. The germline CDR1 and CDR2 sequences are SNHLY and FYNNEI. CDR3 protein: CASTFIERSYNEQYF. As DNA, the CDR3 is TGTGCCAGCACGTTTATTGAGCGGTCCTACAATGAGCAGTACTTC.

The rearrangement joins TRBV11-3 to TRBJ2-7; 9 bases map to TRBD2. The end of the DNA fits TRBJ2-5 better, so the J call may be wrong. Per germline, CDR1 SGHNT and CDR2 YENEEA. The CDR3 covers 15 residues. CDR3 sequence (DNA): TGTGCCAGCAGCTTCGAGCGGGGGGCGCGAGAGACCCAGTACTTC. Its protein product is CASSFERGARETQYF.

This clonotype was seen many times. The rearrangement uses TRBV19 and TRBJ2-6; tentatively, D is TRBD1 or TRBD2 (5 bases each). With 6 bases removed from V and 2 bases from J, the gap between germline ends came to 17 bases. Germline V CDR1 and CDR2: LNHDA, SQIVND (reference sequence). The length of the CDR3 is 17 residues. CDR3 DNA: TGTGCCAGTAGCAGGGACGGCCTAGGGGCTGGGGCCAACGTCCTGACTTTC. Protein sequence: CASSRDGLGAGANVLTF.

This clonotype has a count of ten or more. Since a much larger clone is just one base distant, this may be a read error. The V and J genes are TRBV6-6 and TRBJ2-7; tentative D call: TRBD2 (6 bases). V lost 0 bases, J lost 7 bases, and 19 bases lay in between. The germline CDR1 and CDR2 sequences are MNHNY and SVGAGI (reference sequence). CDR3 length: 16 amino acids. CDR3 DNA: TGTGCCAGCAGTTACTCGATGTGGGCAGGGAGGAATGAGCAGTACTTC. It translates to CASSYSMWAGRNEQYF.

Comments on this clonotype: Likely a read error: the CDR3 ends without its conserved phenylalanine or tryptophan. No DNA is shown, since the ends of the CDR3 on it are uncertain; the CDR3 is the one TCRdb lists. This rearrangement joins TRBV6-8 to TRBJ2-7; the D call in the table, TRBD2, was not verified against the DNA. Inclusive of both ends, the CDR3 amounts to 16 amino acids. Per germline, CDR1 MNHGY and CDR2 SAAAGT. The CDR3 sequence: CASNYYGTAYGYTFGS.

In the case of this clonotype: The CDR3 end shows no conserved phenylalanine or tryptophan, and so a read error is likely. The genes are TRBV7-2 and TRBJ2-5; the match to TRBD1 covers 9 bases. The ends lost 5 bases at V and 4 bases at J; junction bases unmatched: 11. This CDR3 region has 16 residues. Looked up from germline, CDR1 is SGHTA and CDR2 is FQGNSA. CDR3 coding DNA: TGTGCCAGCAGCGCCTACAGGGGGCGCGGTCTAGAGACCCAGTACTTA. It encodes CASSAYRGRGLETQYL.

The V call is TRBV12-3 or TRBV12-4, the J call TRBJ2-5; no definite D call. Trimming took 3 bases from V and 4 from J, leaving 9 bases between them. This CDR3 has 13 amino acids. This CDR3 is CASSLFSGETQYF. In DNA, the CDR3 is TGTGCCAGCAGTTTGTTTTCGGGAGAGACCCAGTACTTC.

The chain links TRBV19 to TRBJ1-1; D remains unclear. Deletions cut 3 bases from V and 3 bases from J, with 8 bases between. The germline V gene encodes CDR1 LNHDA and CDR2 SQIVND (reference sequence). This CDR3 is 13 amino acids long. The chain's CDR3 is CASSIQAYTEAFF. CDR3 nucleotide sequence: TGTGCCAGTAGTATCCAGGCCTACACTGAAGCTTTCTTT.

This clonotype was seen more than once but under ten times. The rearrangement joins TRBV20-1 to TRBJ2-3; 13 bases are a match to TRBD2. Germline lookup yields CDR1 DFQATT and CDR2 SNEGSKA (reference sequence). The V segment lost 8 bases and the J segment 0 bases; nucleotides outside the gene matches: 5. The CDR3 totals 15 residues. As DNA, the CDR3 is TGCAGTACTGAGGGACTAGCGGGGAGCACAGATACGCAGTATTTT. This gives the protein CSTEGLAGSTDTQYF.

This clonotype has only a few counts. The V and J genes are TRBV20-1 and TRBJ2-2; no clear D gene. CDR3 size: 16 residues. Trimming removed 2 bases at V and 0 bases at J, with 13 bases between. In germline, CDR1 is DFQATT, CDR2 SNEGSKA (reference sequence). The CDR3 region is CSARSWSHANTGELFF. The CDR3 region has the DNA TGCAGTGCTAGAAGCTGGAGCCACGCGAACACCGGGGAGCTGTTTTTT.

V is TRBV2 and J is TRBJ2-1, with 10 nucleotides matching TRBD2. This CDR3 is 19 amino acids long. The J segment lost 3 bases and the V segment lost 4 bases, leaving 15 bases of the junction unmatched. Germline V gene lookup returns CDR1 SNHLY and CDR2 FYNNEI. CDR3 sequence (DNA): TGTGCCAGCAGTGGAATAAGGGCCTCGGGACTAGCGAACTACAATGAGCAGTTCTTC. Its translation: CASSGIRASGLANYNEQFF.